This T cell receptor (beta chain) emerged from a study of blood T cell repertoires in COVID-19. Overall study: COVID-19 samples from acute and convalescent phases originated in the United States, Italy and Spain.

V trimming: 7 bases; J trimming: 2 bases; junction bases outside the gene matches: 7. CDR1 is MNHEY, CDR2 SVGAGI, per germline. The CDR3 spans 14 residues. In the original workflow: It was from reference gene primer amplification that nucleated cell counts were estimated. The table came from immunoSEQ multiplex PCR; TCRdb's copy has only in-frame clones and leaves some out. The V and J calls and clone size are taken from that table; D and trimming were inferred from the DNA. The sample holds approximately 120,000 clones, around 85% seen once. The sequencing input was peripheral blood. This chain joins TRBV6-5 and TRBJ2-7; 8 nucleotides line up with TRBD2. The TCR comes from a man between 25 and 39 years old with COVID-19, enrolled during active disease. Here the CDR3 reads CASKDTGGAYEQYF. The DNA for the CDR3 is TGTGCCAGCAAAGACACCGGGGGGGCCTACGAGCAGTACTTC.